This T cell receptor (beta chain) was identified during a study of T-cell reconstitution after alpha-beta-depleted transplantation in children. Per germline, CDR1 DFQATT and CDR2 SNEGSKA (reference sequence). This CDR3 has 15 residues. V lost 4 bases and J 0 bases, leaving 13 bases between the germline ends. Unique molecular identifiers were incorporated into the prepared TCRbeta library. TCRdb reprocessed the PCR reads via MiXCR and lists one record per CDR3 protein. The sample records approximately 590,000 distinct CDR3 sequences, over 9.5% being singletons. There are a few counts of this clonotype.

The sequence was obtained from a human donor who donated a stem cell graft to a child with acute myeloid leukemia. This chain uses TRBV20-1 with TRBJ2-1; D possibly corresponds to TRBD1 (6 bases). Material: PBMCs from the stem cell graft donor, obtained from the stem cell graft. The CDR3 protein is CSAKRTAHSYNEQFF. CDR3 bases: TGCAGTGCTAAAAGGACAGCGCACTCCTACAATGAGCAGTTCTTC.